Below are 27 T cell receptor beta chains sequenced from a single sample in a study of shared clonotypes between healthy human individuals (TCRdb year 2020). The library was produced with the immunoSEQ multiplex PCR assay. Here the immuneACCESS table is served through TCRdb, limited to in-frame sequences with V and J called. Missing clones are a known gap in these copies; in checked studies unresolved V genes cover under half, and the rest lacks a known reason. The sample profile shows about 1.1 million clones; about 80% of them were found once. The ten largest clones capture about 0.52% of the sample. What was sequenced was memory CD4+ T cells from PBMCs. In the paper's terms, the cell subset or site label means: CD45RA-negative fraction. Source of these receptors: a man aged 18 to 29 in good health. Some clones in this sample may be carry-over from other donors' samples.

As for this clone: A single base separates this from a much larger clone, so it may be a read error. This sample also contains other DNA sequences that code for the same CDR3. The chain recombines TRBV28 with TRBJ1-1; a possible D gene is TRBD1 (6 bases). The CDR3 totals 14 residues. CDR1 MDHEN and CDR2 SYDVKM come from the germline V gene. Between the trimmed V and J ends, which lost 2 bases and 2 bases, there was a span of 9 bases. CDR3 residues: CASSLGQLNTEAFF. Written as DNA, the CDR3 is TGTGCCAGCAGTTTAGGACAGCTTAACACTGAAGCTTTCTTT.

Comments on this clone: The same CDR3 is also encoded by other DNA sequences in this sample. The DNA of the CDR3 is TGTGCCAGCAGCGTAGTAGCTTCTGGTGAGCAGTTCTTC. Protein: CASSVVASGEQFF. This chain joins TRBV9 and TRBJ2-1, with no clear D. V lost 0 bases to trimming and J lost 9 bases, with 10 bases between them. Germline CDR1 is SGDLS and CDR2 is YYNGEE. There are 13 residues in the CDR3.

The chain uses TRBV5-1 and TRBJ1-4, with no clear D. Per the germline V gene, CDR1 is SGHRS and CDR2 is YFSETQ. V was shortened by 6 bases and J by 5 bases, with 11 bases between the two germline ends. The CDR3 length is 13 residues. Here the CDR3 reads CASNARPNEKLFF. In nucleotides, the CDR3 is TGCGCCAGCAATGCCAGACCCAATGAAAAACTGTTTTTT.

This rearrangement joins TRBV2 to TRBJ2-7, with 7 positions matching TRBD2. V was clipped by 8 bases and J by 3 bases; unmatched bases: 7. CDR1 and CDR2 (germline): SNHLY, FYNNEI. The CDR3 runs 13 residues. The CDR3 loop reads CASGASGIYEQYF. The CDR3 region has the DNA TGTGCCAGCGGCGCTAGCGGTATCTACGAGCAGTACTTC. Filled out from reference TRBV2 and TRBJ2-7, the complete variable domain reads EPEVTQTPSHQVTQMGQEVILRCVPISNHLYFYWYRQILGQKVEFLVSFYNNEISEKSEIFDDQFSVERPDGSNFTLKIRSTKLEDSAMYFCASGASGIYEQYFGPGTRLTVT.

This chain connects TRBV11-2 to TRBJ2-5; possibly TRBD1 for D (6 bases). V shed 4 bases and J shed 0 bases, with 9 bases lying between them. Germline CDR1 is SGHAT and CDR2 is FQNNGV. This CDR3 has 14 amino acids. CDR3 in DNA: TGTGCCAGCAGCTCGAGGACAGACCAAGAGACCCAGTACTTC. Its protein product is CASSSRTDQETQYF. The full variable domain, completed using reference TRBV11-2 and TRBJ2-5, is EAGVAQSPRYKIIEKRQSVAFWCNPISGHATLYWYQQILGQGPKLLIQFQNNGVVDDSQLPKDRFSAERLKGVDSTLKIQPAKLEDSAVYLCASSSRTDQETQYFGPGTRLLVL.

The chain carries TRBV5-5 and TRBJ2-7, with 12 bases matching TRBD2. CDR3 size: 15 residues. Germline CDR1 is SGHKS and CDR2 is YYEKEE (reference sequence). Germline trimming cut 1 base from V and 5 bases from J; bases unmatched to any gene: 4. CDR3 DNA: TGTGCCAGCAGCTTGTCAACTAGCGGGAGGAACGAGCAGTACTTC. The encoded protein is CASSLSTSGRNEQYF.

The rearrangement links TRBV18 to TRBJ2-5; the match to TRBD1 covers 8 bases. The assigned J gene may be wrong: the sequence end matches TRBJ2-7 better. Germline-derived CDR1 and CDR2 are KGHSH and LQKENI. The CDR3 covers 16 residues. The CDR3 DNA reads TGTGCCAGCTCACCAAATGTTGGGACAGGCTTGGGCGAGCAGTACTTC. Translation gives CASSPNVGTGLGEQYF.

A word on this clone: At one end the junction does not follow the germline gene, possibly because of a read error. This chain links TRBV7-2 with TRBJ1-1; tentative D call: TRBD1 (6 bases). Germline CDR1 SGHTA, CDR2 FQGNSA. The CDR3 consists of 12 residues. Here the CDR3 reads CASSTPGGGRIF. DNA for the CDR3: TGTGCCAGCAGCACCCCGGGCGGGGGGCGGATCTTT.

The genes are TRBV2 and TRBJ1-2; D is unclear. This CDR3 is built from 12 residues. Germline V CDR1 and CDR2: SNHLY, FYNNEI. Trimming removed 7 bases at V and 3 bases at J, with 9 bases between. The CDR3 DNA sequence: TGTGCCAGCAAGGAGGGCGACTATGGCTACACCTTC. It translates to CASKEGDYGYTF. The full variable domain, completed using reference TRBV2 and TRBJ1-2, is EPEVTQTPSHQVTQMGQEVILRCVPISNHLYFYWYRQILGQKVEFLVSFYNNEISEKSEIFDDQFSVERPDGSNFTLKIRSTKLEDSAMYFCASKEGDYGYTFGSGTRLTVV.

The chain has TRBV30 and TRBJ1-2, with D tentatively TRBD1 (6 bases). Trimming left V 8 bases short and J 7 bases short, with 17 bases between. Germline lookup yields CDR1 GTSNPN and CDR2 SVGIG (reference sequence). The CDR3 is 12 residues long. CDR3 in DNA: TGTGCCAGTCCCAGGGGAAAGCGTGGCTACACCTTC. It specifies CASPRGKRGYTF.

V and J are TRBV7-9 and TRBJ2-7; possible D gene TRBD2, 5 bases. Trimming cost V 2 bases and J 0 bases, with 11 bases left between them. Germline-derived CDR1 and CDR2 are SEHNR and FQNEAQ (reference sequence). This CDR3 comprises 15 residues. This CDR3 is CASSLIREPSYEQYF. CDR3 DNA sequence: TGTGCCAGCAGCTTAATACGGGAACCCTCCTACGAGCAGTACTTC.

This chain joins TRBV11-3 and TRBJ2-1, with D hard to call. From germline, CDR1 is SGHNT and CDR2 YENEEA. The germline V and J ends were trimmed by 4 bases and 12 bases, with 16 bases remaining between them. There are 13 residues in the CDR3. The CDR3 nucleotides read TGTGCCAGCAGCTCAACCGCCGGGTTCGGGCAGTTCTTC. This gives the protein CASSSTAGFGQFF.

This clone was seen a handful of times. The chain is built from TRBV30 and TRBJ1-2, with no clear D. Between the trimmed V and J ends, which lost 5 bases and 1 base, there was a span of 14 bases. The germline gives CDR1 GTSNPN, CDR2 SVGIG (reference sequence). The CDR3 loop spans 14 amino acids. The DNA for the CDR3 is TGTGCCTGGGCTAACAGAGCCTTTAACTATGGCTACACCTTC. Its translation is CAWANRAFNYGYTF.

CDR3 DNA: TGTGCCAGCAGTCCGACTAGCAATGAGCAGTTCTTC. Translated: CASSPTSNEQFF. The chain combines TRBV2 with TRBJ2-1; D perhaps matches TRBD2 (6 bases). The CDR3 covers 12 residues. V lost 5 bases, J lost 6 bases, and 8 bases lay in between. The germline CDR1 and CDR2 sequences are SNHLY and FYNNEI.

This clone came up a few times. The chain has TRBV28 and TRBJ1-5; D uncertain. This CDR3 is built from 15 residues. The germline gives CDR1 MDHEN, CDR2 SYDVKM. Trimming took 6 bases from V and 7 from J, leaving 19 bases between them. CDR3 region: CASSPAGRLGQPQHF. The CDR3 DNA follows: TGTGCCAGCAGCCCGGCGGGTAGATTGGGACAGCCCCAGCATTTT.

This clone was seen a few times. This could be a read error, since a much larger clone is one nucleotide away. The sample contains more than one DNA sequence encoding this CDR3. The chain combines TRBV30 with TRBJ1-5, with D unclear. The CDR3 is made up of 13 amino acids. V gave up 0 bases and J gave up 2 bases, with 5 bases separating them. Germline CDR1 is GTSNPN and CDR2 is SVGIG (reference sequence). In DNA form, the CDR3 reads TGTGCCTGGAGTGTAACGGGCAATCAGCCCCAGCATTTT. Protein sequence: CAWSVTGNQPQHF.

This clone has just a few counts. The chain uses TRBV6-5 and TRBJ1-3; D ambiguous. The CDR3 has 13 amino acids. V gave up 3 bases and J gave up 0 bases, with 3 bases separating them. CDR1 and CDR2 (germline): MNHEY, SVGAGI. CDR3 DNA: TGTGCCAGCAGTTATGACTCTGGAAACACCATATATTTT. It encodes CASSYDSGNTIYF.

The chain employs TRBV6-6 and TRBJ2-7, with TRBD2 matching over 8 bases. In germline, CDR1 is MNHNY, CDR2 SVGAGI (reference sequence). The CDR3 extends over 14 amino acids. Unmatched junction bases numbered 12, after V lost 8 bases and J lost 6 bases. CDR3 protein: CASCAVAGSGEQYF. The CDR3 DNA reads TGTGCCAGCTGTGCGGTAGCGGGATCCGGCGAGCAGTACTTC.

This rearrangement joins TRBV28 to TRBJ1-2, with 11 bases that match TRBD1. The CDR3 is 16 residues long. Per the germline V gene, CDR1 is MDHEN and CDR2 is SYDVKM. The trim removed 2 bases at V and 4 bases at J, leaving 6 bases unmatched. The DNA of the CDR3 is TGTGCCAGCAGTTTAAAGGTGGGACAGGGGGTCTATGGCTACACCTTC. Residues: CASSLKVGQGVYGYTF.

The CDR3, as DNA: TGCGCCAGCAGTGGACCCCACTGGACTAGCGGGAAAGACACAGATACGCAGTATTTT. Protein: CASSGPHWTSGKDTDTQYF. The gene calls are TRBV10-2 and TRBJ2-3; 12 nucleotides align to TRBD2. V was pared by 4 bases and J by 2 bases, with 13 bases of the junction left unmatched. CDR1 is WSHSY, CDR2 SAAADI, per germline. This CDR3 contains 19 residues.

The CDR3 protein is CASSERTSGRVASTDTQYF. DNA of the CDR3: TGCGCCAGCAGCGAACGGACTAGCGGGAGAGTGGCGAGCACAGATACGCAGTATTTT. The gene calls are TRBV5-1 and TRBJ2-3, with 13 bases fitting TRBD2. CDR1 is SGHRS and CDR2 is YFSETQ in the germline V gene. V gave up 4 bases and J gave up 0 bases; unmatched junction bases: 11. The CDR3 length is 19 residues. The full variable domain, its missing parts supplied by reference TRBV5-1 and TRBJ2-3, is KAGVTQTPRYLIKTRGQQVTLSCSPISGHRSVSWYQQTPGQGLQFLFEYFSETQRNKGNFPGRFSGRQFSNSRSEMNVSTLELGDSALYLCASSERTSGRVASTDTQYFGPGTRLTVL.

In its sample, this clone was seen once. Other DNA sequences in this sample translate to the same CDR3. The CDR3 loop reads CASSPRDTEAFF. The CDR3 nucleotides are TGTGCCAGCAGCCCTAGGGATACTGAAGCTTTCTTT. This chain connects TRBV7-9 to TRBJ1-1; D call uncertain. This CDR3 has 12 amino acids. Germline CDR1 and CDR2: SEHNR and FQNEAQ (reference sequence). The V end lost 5 bases, the J end lost 5 bases, and 9 bases lay between the germline ends.

The CDR3 sequence: CASSEGRSFPYEQYF. In nucleotides, the CDR3 is TGTGCCAGCAGTGAAGGGCGTTCTTTCCCCTACGAGCAGTACTTC. The J gene is TRBJ2-7, the V gene TRBV6-1; D uncertain. Deletions cut 1 base from V and 2 bases from J, with 12 bases between. Per germline, CDR1 MNHNS and CDR2 SASEGT. The CDR3 runs 15 residues.

The V call is TRBV5-5, the J call TRBJ2-1; D gene uncertain. The CDR3 totals 13 residues. The V and J ends lost 4 bases and 4 bases respectively, with 9 bases between them. CDR1 and CDR2 from the germline V gene are SGHKS and YYEKEE (reference sequence). The CDR3 sequence: CASSGRVYNEQFF. The CDR3 region has the DNA TGTGCCAGCAGCGGTCGGGTATACAATGAGCAGTTCTTC.

CDR3 bases: TGTGCCAGCAGCGTCCGGACAGGGGCTGGTGAAAAACTGTTTTTT. Residues: CASSVRTGAGEKLFF. V gene TRBV7-9 combines with J gene TRBJ1-4, with 9 positions matching TRBD1. V gave up 5 bases and J gave up 7 bases; unmatched junction bases: 8. Germline V CDR1 and CDR2: SEHNR, FQNEAQ (reference sequence). The length of the CDR3 is 15 residues.

V and J are TRBV27 and TRBJ1-5; D call uncertain. This CDR3 comprises 16 residues. The germline V gene has CDR1 MNHEY and CDR2 SMNVEV (reference sequence). V was pared by 5 bases and J by 0 bases, with 14 bases between. The DNA of the CDR3 is TGTGCCAGCAGTCCCCAAGGACTGTATAGCAATCAGCCCCAGCATTTT. Translation gives CASSPQGLYSNQPQHF.

V and J are TRBV6-6 and TRBJ2-4; maybe TRBD2 (5 bases). From germline, CDR1 is MNHNY and CDR2 SVGAGI (reference sequence). The CDR3 has 16 amino acids. The V and J ends lost 4 bases and 1 base respectively, with 14 bases between them. CDR3 sequence: CASSSKGDGAKNIQYF. For the CDR3, the DNA is TGTGCCAGCAGTTCGAAGGGAGATGGGGCCAAAAACATTCAGTACTTC.